Given below is one TCR beta chain in context. This sample is part of a study of CD8 T cells in ankylosing spondylitis. CDR3 length equals 15 residues. With 1 base removed from V and 2 bases from J, the gap between germline ends came to 11 bases. CDR1 and CDR2 from the germline V gene are LNHDA and SQIVND (reference sequence). By quantitative 5'-RACE with molecular barcodes, the TCR beta libraries were made. TCRdb redid the calling of the 5' RACE reads with MiXCR, one entry per CDR3 protein. The repertoire consists of 300,000 to 400,000 distinct CDR3 sequences, with approximately 15% occurring once and the leading ten covering 1.1%.

The chain carries TRBV19 and TRBJ1-1; no definite D call. Sequencing input: blood, either unsorted or a sorted T cell fraction (not recorded which). This receptor was obtained from a male donor with ankylosing spondylitis or in good health (not recorded which). The CDR3 here is CASSIARTINTEAFF. The CDR3 DNA follows: TGTGCCAGTAGTATAGCACGGACGATTAACACTGAAGCTTTCTTT.